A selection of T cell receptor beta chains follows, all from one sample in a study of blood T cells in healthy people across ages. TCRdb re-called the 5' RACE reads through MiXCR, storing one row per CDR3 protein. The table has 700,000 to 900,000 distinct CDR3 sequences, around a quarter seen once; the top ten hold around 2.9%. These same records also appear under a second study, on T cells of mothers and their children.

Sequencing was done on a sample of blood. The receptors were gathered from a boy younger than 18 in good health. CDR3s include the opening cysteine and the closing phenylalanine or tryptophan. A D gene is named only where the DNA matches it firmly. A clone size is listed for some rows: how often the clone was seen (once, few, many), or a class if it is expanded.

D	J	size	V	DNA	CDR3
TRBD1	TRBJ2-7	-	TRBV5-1	TGCGCCAGCAGCTGGGCTGACAGGGATGGGAACGAGCAGTACTTC	CASSWADRDGNEQYF
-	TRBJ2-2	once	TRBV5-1	TGCGCCAGCAGCTTGACGGCCAATATTAACACCGGGGAGCTGCCTTTT	CASSLTANINTGELPF
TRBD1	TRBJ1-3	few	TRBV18	TGTGCCAGCTCACCCGACAGGGGGCAGGATGGAAACACCATATATTTT	CASSPDRGQDGNTIYF
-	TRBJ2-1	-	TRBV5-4	TGTGCCAGCAGCTTGGGACAGGGAGGCTATGAGCAGTTCTTC	CASSLGQGGYEQFF
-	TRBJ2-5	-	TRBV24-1	TGTGCCACCAGTGATTTCAGGAAGACCCAGTACTTC	CATSDFRKTQYF
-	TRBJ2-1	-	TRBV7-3	TGTGCCGGCAGCTTAAAGGAGAGCTATTGGAATGAGCAGTTCTTC	CAGSLKESYWNEQFF
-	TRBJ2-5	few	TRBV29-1	TGCAGCGTCGATTTGCCGAACCAAGAGACCCAGTACTTC	CSVDLPNQETQYF
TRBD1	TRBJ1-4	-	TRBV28	TGTGCCAGCATCCGGGTGTTGACAGGGGGTAGTGAAAAACTGTTTTTT	CASIRVLTGGSEKLFF
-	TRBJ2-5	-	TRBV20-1	TGCAGTGTCCCGATTCTTACAGAGTCTAGGACCCAGTACTTC	CSVPILTESRTQYF
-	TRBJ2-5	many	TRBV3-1	TGTGCCAGCAGCCAAAAAGAGACCCAGTACTTC	CASSQKETQYF
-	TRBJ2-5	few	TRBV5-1	TGCGCCAGCACAAAGCCGGGGTCAAAAGAGACCCAGTACTTC	CASTKPGSKETQYF
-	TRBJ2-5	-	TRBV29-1	TGCAGCGTTGTCGGACGGATTCGCCAAGAGACCCAGTACTTC	CSVVGRIRQETQYF
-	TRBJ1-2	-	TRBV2	TGTGCCAGCGGGGGGGGCAGGGGCATCAGGAGCTATGGCTACACCTTC	CASGGGRGIRSYGYTF
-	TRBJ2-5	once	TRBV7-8	TGTGCCAGCAGCCCCAAGGACCTTCCTGGAGAGACCCAGTACTTC	CASSPKDLPGETQYF
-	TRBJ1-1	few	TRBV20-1	TGCAGTGCTAGAGACGTTTGGGGGGCAGAAACTGAAGCTTTCTTT	CSARDVWGAETEAFF
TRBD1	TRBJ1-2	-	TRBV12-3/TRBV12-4	TGTGCCAGCAGCCTCGGGACAGGGTTAGCGCCTAACTATGGCTACACCTTC	CASSLGTGLAPNYGYTF
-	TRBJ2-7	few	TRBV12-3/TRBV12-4	TGTGCCAGCAGTTCGGGACTTTTGAGAGAGCAGTACTTC	CASSSGLLREQYF
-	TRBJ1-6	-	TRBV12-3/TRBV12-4	TGTGCCAGCAGTTTAGCGGCCCAGGGAGTTTATTCACCCCTCCACTTT	CASSLAAQGVYSPLHF
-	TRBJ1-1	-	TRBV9	TGTGCCAGCAGCTCCAGAGCGTTTCCCGCTGAAGCTTTCTTT	CASSSRAFPAEAFF
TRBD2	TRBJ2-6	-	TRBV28	TGTGCCAGCAGTTTAATAAGCGGGGGGACCTCTGGGGCCAACGTCCTGACTTTC	CASSLISGGTSGANVLTF
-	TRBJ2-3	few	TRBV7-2	TGTGCCAGCAGCTACAGGGATGTGACAGATACGCAGTATTTT	CASSYRDVTDTQYF
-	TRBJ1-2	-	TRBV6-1	TGTGCCAGCAGTTTTGAGAGTGCCGCTAACTATGGCTACACCTTC	CASSFESAANYGYTF
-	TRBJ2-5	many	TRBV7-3	TGTGCCAGCAGCCCCCGACGGGAAGAGACCCAGTACTTC	CASSPRREETQYF
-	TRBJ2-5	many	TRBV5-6	TGTGCCAGCAGCTTGATTACACCCCTCCAAGAGACCCAGTACTTC	CASSLITPLQETQYF
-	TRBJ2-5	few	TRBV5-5	TGTGCCAGCAGCTTGAACAAGGGAATGGAGACCCAGTACTTC	CASSLNKGMETQYF
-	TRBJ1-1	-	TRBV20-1	TGCAGTGCTAGAGATTTACAGATTTTCACTGAAGCTTTCTTT	CSARDLQIFTEAFF
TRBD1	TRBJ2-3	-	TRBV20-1	TGCAGTGCTAGAGGCCTAGACAGGGGGGACTCAGATACGCAGTATTTT	CSARGLDRGDSDTQYF
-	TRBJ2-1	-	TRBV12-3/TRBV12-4	TGTGCCAGCAGAGGCGCGGGGATCTACAATGAGCAGTTCTTC	CASRGAGIYNEQFF
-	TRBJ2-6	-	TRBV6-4	TGTGCCAGCAGTGCCCTCGGGGGAACTGGGGCCAACGTCCTGACTTTC	CASSALGGTGANVLTF
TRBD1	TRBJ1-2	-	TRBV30	TGTGCCTGGAGCGTCGGACAGGGCTACTATGGCTATACCTTC	CAWSVGQGYYGYTF
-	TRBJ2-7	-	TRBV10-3	TGTGCCATCAGTGAGTCGCGGGACGGAACCTACGAGCAGTACTTC	CAISESRDGTYEQYF
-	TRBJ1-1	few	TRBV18	TGTGCCAGCTCACCCCGAGGAGGGTCGACCGACACTGAAGCTTTCTTT	CASSPRGGSTDTEAFF
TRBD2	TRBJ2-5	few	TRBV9	TGTGCCAGCAGCGAAGGGACTAGCGGGGGGGAGACCCAGTACTTC	CASSEGTSGGETQYF
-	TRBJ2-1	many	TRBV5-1	TGCGCCAGCAGCTTGGGCGGGGCCTCCTACAATGAGCAGTTCTTC	CASSLGGASYNEQFF
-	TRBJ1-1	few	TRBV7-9	TGTGCCAGCAGCCCGCACGGGGACGCGGGCACTGAAGCTTTCTTT	CASSPHGDAGTEAFF
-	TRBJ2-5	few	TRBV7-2	TGTGCCAGCAGCTTTAATTCAGGAGGCCGAGAGACCCAGTACTTC	CASSFNSGGRETQYF
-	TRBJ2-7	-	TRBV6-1	TGTGCCAGCAGTAACCTTGGCAGGGCCTACGAGCAGTACTTC	CASSNLGRAYEQYF
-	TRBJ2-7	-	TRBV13	TGTGCCAGCAGCTTAAGGGGACGGGAGTCCTACGAGCAGTACTTC	CASSLRGRESYEQYF
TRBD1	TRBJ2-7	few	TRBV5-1	TGCGCCAGCAGCTTGGAGGGACAGGGGTACGAGCAGTACTTC	CASSLEGQGYEQYF